The rows below give T cell receptor beta chains drawn from one sample of a study of OX40 agonist ivuxolimab in advanced cancers. Generated by immunoSEQ multiplex PCR, the TCRdb table keeps only in-frame clones and is missing some. The table lists about 43,000 clones, around 89% of them singletons. Sequences were derived from CD4+ or CD8+ T cells sorted from blood, sampled in a trial of the OX40 agonist ivuxolimab. The source is an adult with an advanced solid tumor such as melanoma, head and neck, liver or kidney cancer. The CDR3 runs from the conserved cysteine through the conserved F or W. The D gene is left open where the match is weak. Clone size is shown for a subset of rows, as once, few, many or a class of expanded clone.

D gene	clone size	V gene	J gene	CDR3 length	CDR3 protein	CDR3 DNA
TRBD2	NA	TRBV9	TRBJ2-4	18	CASSVGGPSGSSKNIQYF	TGTGCCAGCAGCGTAGGGGGACCTAGCGGGTCGTCAAAAAACATTCAGTACTTC
NA	NA	TRBV5-4	TRBJ2-5	15	CASSLVRAPDETQYF	TGTGCCAGCAGCTTGGTACGGGCACCGGATGAGACCCAGTACTTC
NA	NA	TRBV7-8	TRBJ2-7	15	CASSPEDIIPYEQYF	TGTGCCAGCAGCCCGGAGGACATTATTCCCTACGAGCAGTACTTC
TRBD2	NA	TRBV5-4	TRBJ2-1	15	CASSSGTSGIPEQFF	TGTGCCAGCAGCTCGGGGACTAGCGGGATTCCTGAGCAGTTCTTC
NA	NA	TRBV14	TRBJ1-1	14	CASSQTGPNTEAFF	TGTGCCAGCAGTCAGACCGGACCTAACACTGAAGCTTTCTTT
TRBD1	once	TRBV15	TRBJ2-7	15	CATSREGTGNYEQYF	TGTGCCACCAGCAGAGAAGGGACAGGAAACTACGAGCAGTACTTC
NA	NA	TRBV28	TRBJ1-5	14	CASSLSVSTQPQHF	TGTGCCAGCAGTTTATCCGTGTCGACTCAGCCCCAGCATTTT
NA	once	TRBV9	TRBJ2-5	13	CASSPRGPETQYF	TGTGCCAGCAGCCCGCGGGGTCCCGAGACCCAGTACTTC
NA	NA	TRBV19	TRBJ1-1	14	CASSIRQGGPEAFF	TGTGCCAGTAGTATAAGGCAGGGTGGGCCTGAAGCTTTCTTT
TRBD1	NA	TRBV7-8	TRBJ1-2	17	CASTNQGGRAPNYGYTF	TGTGCCAGCACTAATCAAGGGGGCAGAGCCCCTAACTATGGCTACACCTTC
NA	NA	TRBV28	TRBJ2-7	14	CASSQTGYSYEQYF	TGTGCCAGCAGCCAAACAGGTTACTCCTACGAGCAGTACTTC
NA	NA	TRBV4-2	TRBJ2-1	16	CASSQSSSETYNEQFF	TGTGCCAGCAGCCAAAGTTCGAGCGAAACCTACAATGAGCAGTTCTTC
NA	NA	TRBV9	TRBJ2-5	17	CASSSSGEPGAQETQYF	TGTGCCAGCAGCTCGAGCGGAGAACCGGGAGCCCAAGAGACCCAGTACTTC
NA	NA	TRBV6-1	TRBJ2-7	14	CASSFGSVHYEQYF	TGTGCCAGCAGTTTTGGCAGTGTGCACTACGAGCAGTACTTC
NA	NA	TRBV7-8	TRBJ2-7	13	CASSLYSNYEQYF	TGTGCCAGCAGCTTATATTCCAACTACGAGCAGTACTTC
NA	NA	TRBV7-9	TRBJ2-1	13	CASSSQGYNEQFF	TGTGCCAGCAGCTCCCAGGGGTACAATGAGCAGTTCTTC
NA	NA	TRBV28	TRBJ2-5	15	CASRSPPGARETQYF	TGTGCCAGCAGATCCCCCCCCGGGGCCCGAGAGACCCAGTACTTC
NA	NA	TRBV30	TRBJ2-7	14	CAWNLGVNSYEQYF	TGTGCCTGGAACCTCGGGGTTAACTCCTACGAGCAGTACTTC
NA	NA	TRBV30	TRBJ2-1	13	CAWSGSFYNEQFF	TGTGCCTGGAGTGGGTCCTTCTACAATGAGCAGTTCTTC
NA	NA	TRBV6-5	TRBJ2-7	13	CASSYQESYEQYF	TGTGCCAGCAGTTACCAAGAGTCCTACGAGCAGTACTTC
NA	NA	TRBV30	TRBJ2-5	14	CAWRARGRQETQYF	TGTGCCTGGAGGGCTAGGGGCAGACAAGAGACCCAGTACTTC
TRBD2	NA	TRBV5-6	TRBJ2-3	16	CASSLDGAGMTDTQYF	TGTGCCAGCAGCTTGGACGGAGCGGGAATGACAGATACGCAGTATTTT
TRBD1	NA	TRBV27	TRBJ2-5	15	CASSSGTGVQETQYF	TGTGCCAGCAGTTCCGGGACAGGGGTACAAGAGACCCAGTACTTC
NA	NA	TRBV6-5	TRBJ1-2	14	CASSTPGLVYGYTF	TGTGCCAGCAGTACCCCAGGGTTGGTCTATGGCTACACCTTC
NA	NA	TRBV7-4	TRBJ2-3	16	CASSLPRIENTDTQYF	TGTGCCAGCAGCTTACCCAGAATAGAGAACACAGATACGCAGTATTTT
TRBD2	NA	TRBV28	TRBJ2-1	16	CASSWLAGGLRDEQFF	TGTGCCAGCAGTTGGCTAGCGGGTGGACTACGGGATGAGCAGTTCTTC
TRBD1	NA	TRBV6-6	TRBJ2-1	15	CASSYRQGWNNEQFF	TGTGCCAGCAGTTACCGACAGGGTTGGAACAATGAGCAGTTCTTC
TRBD1	NA	TRBV19	TRBJ2-7	16	CASSPPFGTGTYEQYF	TGTGCCAGTAGTCCCCCGTTCGGGACAGGGACCTACGAGCAGTACTTC
NA	NA	TRBV30	TRBJ2-2	14	CAWSSGVTTGELFF	TGTGCCTGGAGTTCGGGTGTAACCACCGGGGAGCTGTTTTTT
NA	once	TRBV7-8	TRBJ2-5	15	CASSLVGGTKETQYF	TGTGCCAGCAGCTTAGTTGGGGGTACCAAAGAGACCCAGTACTTC
TRBD1	NA	TRBV4-1	TRBJ2-7	16	CASSHRHRDRGNEQYF	TGCGCCAGCAGCCATCGTCACCGGGACAGGGGAAACGAGCAGTACTTC
TRBD2	NA	TRBV11-3	TRBJ2-1	16	CASSLELAGGYNEQFF	TGTGCCAGCAGCTTAGAACTAGCGGGAGGGTACAATGAGCAGTTCTTC
TRBD2	NA	TRBV4-1	TRBJ2-1	17	CASSQVASGIPYNEQFF	TGCGCCAGCAGCCAAGTCGCAAGCGGGATCCCCTACAATGAGCAGTTCTTC
NA	NA	TRBV11-1	TRBJ2-1	12	CASSWVYNEQFF	TGTGCCAGCAGCTGGGTATACAATGAGCAGTTCTTC
TRBD1	NA	TRBV5-1	TRBJ2-7	16	CASSLDRQGSVYEQYF	TGCGCCAGCAGCTTGGATAGACAGGGGTCGGTATACGAGCAGTACTTC
TRBD1	NA	TRBV28	TRBJ1-2	14	CASSLTGTGSGYTF	TGTGCCAGCAGTTTGACCGGGACAGGGAGTGGCTACACCTTC
NA	medium-sized	TRBV19	TRBJ2-1	15	CASSRAAGVYNEQFF	TGTGCCAGTAGTAGGGCGGCCGGGGTCTACAATGAGCAGTTCTTC
NA	NA	TRBV6-5	TRBJ1-3	13	CATAMTPGNTIYF	TGTGCCACCGCGATGACCCCTGGAAACACCATATATTTT
NA	NA	TRBV6-5	TRBJ2-2	15	CASRIGGANTGELFF	TGTGCCAGCAGAATCGGCGGCGCGAACACCGGGGAGCTGTTTTTT
NA	few	TRBV9	TRBJ2-7	14	CASSVEVSNYEQYF	TGTGCCAGCAGCGTAGAAGTTAGCAACTACGAGCAGTACTTC